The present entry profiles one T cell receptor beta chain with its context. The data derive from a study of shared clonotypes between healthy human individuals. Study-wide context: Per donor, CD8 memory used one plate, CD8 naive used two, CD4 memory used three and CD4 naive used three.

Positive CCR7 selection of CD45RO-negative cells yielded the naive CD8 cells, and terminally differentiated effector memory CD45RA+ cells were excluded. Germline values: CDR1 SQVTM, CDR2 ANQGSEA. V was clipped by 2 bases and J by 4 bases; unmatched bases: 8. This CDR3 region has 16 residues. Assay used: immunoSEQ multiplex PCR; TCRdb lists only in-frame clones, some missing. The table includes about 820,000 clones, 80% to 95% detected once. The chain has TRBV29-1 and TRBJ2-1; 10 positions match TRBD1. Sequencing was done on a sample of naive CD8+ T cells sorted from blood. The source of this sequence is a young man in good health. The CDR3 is CSVEKIRDRGYNEQFF. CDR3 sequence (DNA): TGCAGCGTTGAAAAGATCCGGGACAGGGGATACAATGAGCAGTTCTTC.